This TCR beta chain was documented in a study of OX40 agonist ivuxolimab in advanced cancers. Overall study: Allowance was made for prior anti-PD-1, anti-PD-L1 or anti-CTLA-4 therapy, and around 44% had some. General study findings and limits: Among the nonresponders, some also had low normalized T-cell clonal expansion. Clones of CD4+ and CD8+ blood T cells grew by week 6 at doses of 0.1 to 3.0 mg/kg.

TCRdb's table, derived via immunoSEQ multiplex PCR, lists solely in-frame clones and lacks some. Here the sample spans around 77,000 clones, over 80% being singletons. Trimming at V came to 2 bases and at J to 3 bases, leaving 4 bases not matched to a gene. Germline V gene lookup returns CDR1 SGDLS and CDR2 YYNGEE. The CDR3 length is 14 residues. Concerning this clone itself: Its antigen is unknown.

Source: CD4+ or CD8+ T cells sorted from blood, taken in a trial of the OX40 agonist ivuxolimab. The receptor was derived from an adult with an advanced solid tumor such as melanoma, head and neck, liver or kidney cancer. The chain is built from TRBV9 and TRBJ2-7; 8 bases map to TRBD2. CDR3 nucleotides: TGTGCCAGCAGCGTTAGCGGGGCGAACTACGAGCAGTACTTC. It specifies CASSVSGANYEQYF.